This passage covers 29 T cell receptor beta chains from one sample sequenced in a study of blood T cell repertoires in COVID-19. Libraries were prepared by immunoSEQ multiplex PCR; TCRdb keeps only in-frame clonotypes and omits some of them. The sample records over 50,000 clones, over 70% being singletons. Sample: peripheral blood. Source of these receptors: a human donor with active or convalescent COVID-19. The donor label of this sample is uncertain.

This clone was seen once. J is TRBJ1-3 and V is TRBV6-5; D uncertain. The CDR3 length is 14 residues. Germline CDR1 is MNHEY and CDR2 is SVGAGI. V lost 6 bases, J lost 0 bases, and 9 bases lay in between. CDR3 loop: CASRAGDSGNTIYF. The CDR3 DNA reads TGTGCCAGCAGGGCGGGAGACTCTGGAAACACCATATATTTT.

DNA for the CDR3: TGTGCCAGCAGGGGGACATCTGGAAACACCATATATTTT. Protein: CASRGTSGNTIYF. This chain uses TRBV3-1 (or the pseudogene TRBV3-2) with TRBJ1-3; D may be TRBD1 (6 bases). The V gene lost 6 bases and the J gene lost 1 base, with 7 bases spanning the gap. The CDR3 covers 13 residues. Germline lookup yields CDR1 LGHDT and CDR2 YNNKEL (reference sequence).

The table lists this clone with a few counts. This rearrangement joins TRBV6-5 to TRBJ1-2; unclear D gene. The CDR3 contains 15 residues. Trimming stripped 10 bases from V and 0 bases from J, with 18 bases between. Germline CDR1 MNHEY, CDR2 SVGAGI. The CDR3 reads CAIHPSGRANYGYTF. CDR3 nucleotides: TGTGCCATCCATCCGAGCGGGAGGGCTAACTATGGCTACACCTTC.

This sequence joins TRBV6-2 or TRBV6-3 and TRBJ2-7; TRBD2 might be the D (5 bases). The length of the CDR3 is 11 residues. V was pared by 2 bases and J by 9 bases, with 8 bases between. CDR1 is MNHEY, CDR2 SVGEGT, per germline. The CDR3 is CASSYSRGQYF. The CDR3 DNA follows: TGTGCCAGCAGTTACAGTCGGGGGCAGTACTTC.

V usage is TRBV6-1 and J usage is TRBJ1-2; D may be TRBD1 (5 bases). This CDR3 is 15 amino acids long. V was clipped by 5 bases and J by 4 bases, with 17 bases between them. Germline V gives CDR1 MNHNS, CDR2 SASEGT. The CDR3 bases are TGTGCCAGCAGTTCCCCAGGGAAAAGGCTCTATGGCTACACCTTC. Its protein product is CASSSPGKRLYGYTF.

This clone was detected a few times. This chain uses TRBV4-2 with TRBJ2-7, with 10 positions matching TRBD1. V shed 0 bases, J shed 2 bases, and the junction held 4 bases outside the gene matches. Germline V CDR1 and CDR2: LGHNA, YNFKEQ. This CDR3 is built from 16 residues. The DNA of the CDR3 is TGTGCCAGCAGCCAAGAGGACAGGGGGTGGGCCTACGAGCAGTACTTC. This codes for CASSQEDRGWAYEQYF.

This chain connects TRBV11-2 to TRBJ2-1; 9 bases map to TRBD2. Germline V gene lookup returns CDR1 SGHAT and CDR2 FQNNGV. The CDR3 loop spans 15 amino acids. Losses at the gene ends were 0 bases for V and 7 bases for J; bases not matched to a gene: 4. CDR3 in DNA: TGTGCCAGCAGCTTAGAAAGCGGGGGGTGGAATGAGCAGTTCTTC. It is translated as CASSLESGGWNEQFF.

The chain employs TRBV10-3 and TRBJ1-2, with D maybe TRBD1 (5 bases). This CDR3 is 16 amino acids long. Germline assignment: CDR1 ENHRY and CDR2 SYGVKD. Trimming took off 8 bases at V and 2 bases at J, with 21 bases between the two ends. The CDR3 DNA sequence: TGTGCCATCCAACTCAATGCGGGGCCAAAGAACTATGGCTACACCTTC. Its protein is CAIQLNAGPKNYGYTF.

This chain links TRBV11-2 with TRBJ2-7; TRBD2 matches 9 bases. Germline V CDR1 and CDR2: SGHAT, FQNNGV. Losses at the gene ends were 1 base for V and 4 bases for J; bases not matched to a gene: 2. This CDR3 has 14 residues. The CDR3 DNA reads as TGTGCCAGCAGCTTAGCTACTAGCGGGTACGAGCAGTACTTC. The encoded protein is CASSLATSGYEQYF.

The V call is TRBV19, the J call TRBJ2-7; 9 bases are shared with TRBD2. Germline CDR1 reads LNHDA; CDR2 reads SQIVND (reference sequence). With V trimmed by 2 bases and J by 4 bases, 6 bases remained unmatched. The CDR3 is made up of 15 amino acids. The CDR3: CASSIPGREGYEQYF. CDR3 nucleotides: TGTGCCAGTAGTATACCGGGGCGGGAGGGGTACGAGCAGTACTTC.

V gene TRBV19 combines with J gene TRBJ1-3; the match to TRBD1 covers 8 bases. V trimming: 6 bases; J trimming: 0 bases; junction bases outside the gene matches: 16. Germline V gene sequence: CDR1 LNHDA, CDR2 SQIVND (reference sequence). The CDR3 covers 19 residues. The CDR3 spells CASRFGTGGRYGSGNTIYF. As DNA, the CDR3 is TGTGCCAGTAGGTTCGGGACAGGCGGCAGGTACGGCTCTGGAAACACCATATATTTT.

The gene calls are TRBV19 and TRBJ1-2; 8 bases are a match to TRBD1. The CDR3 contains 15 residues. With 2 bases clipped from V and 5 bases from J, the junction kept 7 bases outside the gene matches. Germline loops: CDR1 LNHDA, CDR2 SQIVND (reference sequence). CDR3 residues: CASSITPDRVYGYTF. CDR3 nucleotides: TGTGCCAGTAGTATAACTCCGGACAGGGTGTATGGCTACACCTTC. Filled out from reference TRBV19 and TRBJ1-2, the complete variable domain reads DGGITQSPKYLFRKEGQNVTLSCEQNLNHDAMYWYRQDPGQGLRLIYYSQIVNDFQKGDIAEGYSVSREKKESFPLTVTSAQKNPTAFYLCASSITPDRVYGYTFGSGTRLTVV.

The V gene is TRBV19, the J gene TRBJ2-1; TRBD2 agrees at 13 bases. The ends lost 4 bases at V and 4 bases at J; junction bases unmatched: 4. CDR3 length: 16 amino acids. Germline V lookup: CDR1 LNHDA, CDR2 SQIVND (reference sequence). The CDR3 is CASSTPTSGRYNEQFF. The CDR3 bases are TGTGCCAGTAGTACCCCGACTAGCGGGAGGTACAATGAGCAGTTCTTC.

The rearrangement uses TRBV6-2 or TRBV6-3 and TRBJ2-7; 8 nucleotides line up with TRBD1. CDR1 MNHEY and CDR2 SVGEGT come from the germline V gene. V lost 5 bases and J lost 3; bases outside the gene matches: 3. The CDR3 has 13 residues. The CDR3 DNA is TGTGCCAGCAGTCGGGACAGGCTCTACGAGCAGTACTTC. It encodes CASSRDRLYEQYF.

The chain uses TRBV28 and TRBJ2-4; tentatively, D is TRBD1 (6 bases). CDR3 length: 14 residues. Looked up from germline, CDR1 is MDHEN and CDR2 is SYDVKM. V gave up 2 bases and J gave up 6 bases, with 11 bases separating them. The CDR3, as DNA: TGTGCCAGCAGTTTACCCGGGACATCAAACATTCAGTACTTC. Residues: CASSLPGTSNIQYF.

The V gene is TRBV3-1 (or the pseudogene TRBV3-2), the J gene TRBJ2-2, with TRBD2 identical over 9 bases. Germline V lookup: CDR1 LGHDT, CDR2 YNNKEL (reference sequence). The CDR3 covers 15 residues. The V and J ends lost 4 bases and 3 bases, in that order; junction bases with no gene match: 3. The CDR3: CASSPTSGYTGELFF. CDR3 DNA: TGTGCCAGCAGCCCGACTAGCGGATACACCGGGGAGCTGTTTTTT.

CDR3: CASSTTGSRGYTF. DNA of the CDR3: TGTGCCAGCAGTACCACAGGTTCCCGCGGCTACACCTTC. The chain recombines TRBV6-5 with TRBJ1-2; D may be TRBD1 (5 bases). V was pared by 5 bases and J by 8 bases, with 15 bases between. The CDR3 runs to 13 residues. Germline V gene lookup returns CDR1 MNHEY and CDR2 SVGAGI.

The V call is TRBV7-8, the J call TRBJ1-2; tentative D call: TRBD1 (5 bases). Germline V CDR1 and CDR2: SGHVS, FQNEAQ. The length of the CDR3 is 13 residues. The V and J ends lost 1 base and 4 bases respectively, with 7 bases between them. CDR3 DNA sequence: TGTGCCAGCAGCTTAGGCAGGGTCTATGGCTACACCTTC. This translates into CASSLGRVYGYTF.

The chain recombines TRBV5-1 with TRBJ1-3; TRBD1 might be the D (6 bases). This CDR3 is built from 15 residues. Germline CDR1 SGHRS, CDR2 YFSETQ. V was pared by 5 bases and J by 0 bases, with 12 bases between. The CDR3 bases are TGCGCCAGCAGTCCAGGGGAACCCTCTGGAAACACCATATATTTT. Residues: CASSPGEPSGNTIYF.

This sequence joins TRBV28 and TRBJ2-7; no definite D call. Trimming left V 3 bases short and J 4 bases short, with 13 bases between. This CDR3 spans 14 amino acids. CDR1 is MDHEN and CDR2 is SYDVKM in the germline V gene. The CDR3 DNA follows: TGTGCCAGCAGTTTCGTCGGCGGTGGGTACGAGCAGTACTTC. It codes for CASSFVGGGYEQYF.

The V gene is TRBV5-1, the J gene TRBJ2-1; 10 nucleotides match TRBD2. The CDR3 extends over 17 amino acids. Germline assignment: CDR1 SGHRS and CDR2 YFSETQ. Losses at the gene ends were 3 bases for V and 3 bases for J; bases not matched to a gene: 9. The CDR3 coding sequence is TGCGCCAGCAGCTCTTCCGGGACTAGCGCAAACTACAATGAGCAGTTCTTC. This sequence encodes CASSSSGTSANYNEQFF.

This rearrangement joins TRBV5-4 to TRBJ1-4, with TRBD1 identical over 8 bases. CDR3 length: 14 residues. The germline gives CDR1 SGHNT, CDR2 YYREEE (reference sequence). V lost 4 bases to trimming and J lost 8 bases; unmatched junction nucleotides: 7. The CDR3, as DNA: TGTGCCAGCAGCATTGACAGGGGAGGGGAAAAACTGTTTTTT. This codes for CASSIDRGGEKLFF.

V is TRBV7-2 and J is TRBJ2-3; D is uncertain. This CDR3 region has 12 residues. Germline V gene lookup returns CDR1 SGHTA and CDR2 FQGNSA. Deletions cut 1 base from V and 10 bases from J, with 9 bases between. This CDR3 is CASSLERLPQYF. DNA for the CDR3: TGTGCCAGCAGCTTAGAGAGACTTCCGCAGTATTTT.

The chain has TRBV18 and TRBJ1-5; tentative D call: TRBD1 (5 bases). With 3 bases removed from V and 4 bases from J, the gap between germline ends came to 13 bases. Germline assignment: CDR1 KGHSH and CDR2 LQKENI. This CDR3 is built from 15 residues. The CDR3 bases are TGTGCCAGCTCACCGGGGACTGATGGGAATCAGCCCCAGCATTTT. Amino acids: CASSPGTDGNQPQHF.

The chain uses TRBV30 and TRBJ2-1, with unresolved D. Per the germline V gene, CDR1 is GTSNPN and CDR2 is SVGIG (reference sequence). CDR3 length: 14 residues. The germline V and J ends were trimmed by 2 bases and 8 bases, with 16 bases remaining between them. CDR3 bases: TGTGCCTGGAGTAATCTGCTAGTCGGAGATGAGCAGTTCTTC. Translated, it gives CAWSNLLVGDEQFF.

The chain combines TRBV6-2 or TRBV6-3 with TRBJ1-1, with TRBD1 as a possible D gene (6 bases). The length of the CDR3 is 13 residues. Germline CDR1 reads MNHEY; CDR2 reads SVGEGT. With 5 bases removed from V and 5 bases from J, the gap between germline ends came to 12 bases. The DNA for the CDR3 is TGTGCCAGCAGTCCACAGGGTCCGACTGAAGCTTTCTTT. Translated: CASSPQGPTEAFF.

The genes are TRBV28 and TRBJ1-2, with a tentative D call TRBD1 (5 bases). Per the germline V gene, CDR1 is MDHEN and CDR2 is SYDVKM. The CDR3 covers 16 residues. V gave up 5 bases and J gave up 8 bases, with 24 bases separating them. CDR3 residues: CASSPGTAGAMNGYTF. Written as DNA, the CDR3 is TGTGCCAGCAGTCCTGGGACGGCGGGAGCTATGAACGGCTACACCTTC.

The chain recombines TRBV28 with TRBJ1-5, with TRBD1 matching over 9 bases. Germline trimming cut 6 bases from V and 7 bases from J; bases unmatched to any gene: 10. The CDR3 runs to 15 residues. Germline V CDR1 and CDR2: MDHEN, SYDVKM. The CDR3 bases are TGTGCCAGCAGCCCCGGGACAGGGTTTCGGCAGCCCCAGCATTTT. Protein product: CASSPGTGFRQPQHF.

CDR3 protein: CASSGLSSPREQYF. DNA of the CDR3: TGTGCCAGCAGCGGACTTTCCTCACCCCGGGAGCAGTACTTC. The J gene is TRBJ2-7, the V gene TRBV5-4, with D tentatively TRBD2 (5 bases). The V end was cut by 4 bases, the J end by 7 bases, with 18 bases between. This CDR3 is 14 amino acids long. The germline CDR1 and CDR2 sequences are SGHNT and YYREEE (reference sequence).